This T cell receptor (beta chain) comes out of a study of blood T cell repertoires in COVID-19. As for the study in general: COVID-19 samples, acute and convalescent, were from the United States, Italy and Spain. Nucleic acid was either cDNA or gDNA, and it came from T cells, B-cell-depleted T cells, or PBMCs.

Allocation to cohorts depended on clinical history reported by the participants. In Cohort 3, a recovered donor had either two negative PCRs, clearance, or symptom resolution. Generated by immunoSEQ multiplex PCR, the TCRdb table keeps only in-frame clones and is missing some. The repertoire consists of some 200,000 clones, with about 90% occurring once and the leading ten covering approximately 8.1%. This CDR3 spans 13 amino acids. The trim removed 3 bases at V and 11 bases at J, leaving 8 bases unmatched. The receptor was isolated from a woman aged 18-29 years who had recovered from COVID-19. Specimen: PBMCs or T cells enriched from blood (not recorded which). The rearrangement uses TRBV12-3 or TRBV12-4 and TRBJ1-1; 8 nucleotides agree with TRBD1. The CDR3 reads CASSFAGGEVAFF. Here the CDR3 DNA reads TGTGCCAGCAGTTTTGCAGGGGGCGAGGTGGCTTTCTTT.